This paragraph covers one TCR beta chain sequence. Its antigen is not known. The CDR3 has 17 residues. With V trimmed by 8 bases and J by 0 bases, 13 bases remained unmatched. CDR1 and CDR2 (germline): MDHEN, SYDVKM. There were TCR beta CDR3 regions amplified from RNA transcripts. In the first-round RT-PCR of the TCR CDR3, the HTBI primer set was used. TCRdb fed the multiplex PCR reads into MiXCR, producing one record per CDR3 protein. The repertoire consists of 300,000 to 450,000 distinct CDR3 sequences, with approximately 15% occurring once and the leading ten covering 30% to 35%. This record belongs to a study of T cells in Graves' hyperthyroidism and ophthalmopathy. Points from the study as a whole: Through a model of 13 V-J features, ophthalmopathy was separated from stable hyperthyroidism.

This clonotype was sampled from a woman aged 25 to 39 with Graves' hyperthyroidism. Sequenced sample: blood. V is TRBV28 and J is TRBJ2-7, with 10 bases aligning to TRBD2. The chain's CDR3 is CASSSGRVVEYSYEQYF. In DNA, the CDR3 is TGTGCCAGCTCTAGCGGGAGAGTTGTTGAATACTCCTACGAGCAGTACTTC.